This T cell receptor (beta chain) was recorded in a study of identical twins listed by TCRdb under 2016. For context, the study as a whole: The study deep-sequenced TCR alpha and beta repertoires from monozygotic twins, unrelated adults of various ages and cord blood to test whether fetal clonotypes persist. To rule out contamination, replicate twin experiments were performed at different times with different library preparation protocols. The research as a whole found: Because the same donors could not be followed over many years, conclusions were based on cross-sectional statistical analysis. In monozygotic twins, recombination models systematically underestimated out-of-frame TCR alpha sharing, but the models matched the sharing seen between unrelated individuals. The excess sharing between twins in beta out-of-frame sequences was weaker because fewer shared sequences reduced the signal-to-noise ratio. Out-of-frame TCR alpha sequences shared between twins showed an excess of low generation-probability sequences compared with coincidental sharing between unrelated individuals. Fewer insertions were carried by abundant cord blood beta clonotypes; a weaker similar trend was observed in young adult naive repertoires, while no such trend was observed in memory repertoires. Invariant T cells such as MAIT and iNKT could partly confound zero-insertion analyses, although diverse VJ usage argued against such confounding for most clonotypes.

The receptor library was made with 5' RACE. TCRdb names Illumina HiSeq 2000 as the instrument used. A universal primer binding site was introduced by template switching, and a unique molecular identifier was present in the final cDNA, enabling accurate counting of TCR cDNA molecules. First-strand cDNA for TCR alpha and beta chains was synthesized from specific primers in the conserved constant-segment region. To control for contamination, each cDNA library was double barcoded with a SMART-Mk sample barcode plus Illumina barcodes. TruSeq adapter sequences along with Illumina sample barcodes were introduced in two successive PCR steps. The Illumina HiSeq platform was used with custom primers to sequence TCR alpha and beta cDNA libraries. The published analysis was carried out like this. Raw reads were processed with MiGEC to extract unique molecular identifiers, and MiXCR was used to determine CDR3 positions. For each individual, recombination models were inferred using an EM algorithm with the repgenHMM and IGoR tools. Shared clonotypes were analyzed with the tcR package in R, and sharing was normalized by the product of cloneset sizes. Out-of-frame nonproductive sequences were analyzed to study raw recombination free of thymic and clonal selection effects. TCRdb reran the public reads through fastp at Q25 and MiXCR, keeping productive beta chains. Every entry covers one CDR3 protein and lists the most common genes and DNA from its rows. The V and J calls were not made by the authors but by TCRdb's processing. This sample is represented by about 470,000 distinct CDR3 sequences; 20% to 25% of them were singletons. The top ten constitute just under 3% of the sample.

This clonotype has more than one count but fewer than ten. Its binding antigen is unknown. No base qualities exist here, and no much larger clone lies one base off it. Every donor in the study was a healthy Caucasian. The twin cohort comprised three pairs of female monozygotic twins, all aged about 18 to 29 years. Positive isolation kits from Invitrogen were used to isolate the CD4+ and CD8+ T cell populations. Taken from cysteine to phenylalanine, the CDR3 has 18 residues. The kept DNA is CDR3 alone, 54 bases in frame from the first base. V and J are truncated by 5 bases and 0 bases respectively, leaving an intervening sequence of 23 bases. In addition, the sample was reused for a study of T cells expressing NK-cell markers. That second report states: TCR beta-chain repertoires were profiled in sorted CD3+CD56+NKG2C+, CD3+CD56+NKG2C- and CD3+CD56-NKG2C+ T-cell subsets from seven or eight donors. Among the eight sequenced donors, only one was HCMV-seronegative, while the other seven were HCMV-seropositive. To restrict sorting to alphabetaTCR-expressing T cells, an anti-gammadeltaTCR antibody was added in several experiments. In several donors, the dominant CD3+CD56+NKG2C+ clonotypes were found to rank among the top 10 CD8+ clonotypes and to make up about 1.0-8% of CD8+ T cells. Those dominant clonotypes were again the most abundant among CD3+CD56-NKG2C+ cells in a handful of donors, at about 25-60.1%. Whether the expanded NKG2C-expressing T cell clones were specific for HCMV antigens remained unclear. All eight donors whose samples were sequenced were randomly selected healthy volunteers, three of them men and five women. To determine HCMV serostatus, a commercial ELISA kit was used to detect HCMV-specific IgG in serum. MIGEC was used to demultiplex reads and group the reads by UMI, and MiTCR was used to assemble and quantify clonotypes. Only TCR cDNA sequences supported by at least two reads were kept to exclude erroneous sequences. The tcR package was used for downstream repertoire analysis, and clonotypes were matched across fractions by CDR3 nucleotide sequence plus V segment. VDJmatch was used to annotate antigen specificity against VDJdb, with one amino acid substitution in CDR3 allowed.

The origin of this receptor is a woman aged 18-29 years in good health. The sequenced sample consisted of CD4+ T cells sorted from blood. This sequence uses TRBV12-3 or TRBV12-4 and TRBJ2-7; the D gene is perhaps TRBD2, on 6 matching bases. The CDR3 loop reads CASSPRPRHSGSSYEQYF. The DNA is TGTGCCAGCAGTCCGAGGCCCCGCCATAGCGGCAGCTCCTACGAGCAGTACTTC.